What follows are 21 T cell receptor beta chains derived from one specimen sequenced in a study of T cell clonotyping in hematopoietic cell transplantation. Some clones are missing from TCRdb's copy, which holds only in-frame ones; the method was immunoSEQ multiplex PCR. The table lists tens of thousands of clones, roughly 91% of them singletons. Stated time point: recipient sample about 28 days before transplant, after cytoreduction. Material: peripheral blood mononuclear cells, obtained before stem cell transplant. The receptor set was obtained from a man between 50 and 59 years old with acute myeloid leukemia. Some clones in this sample may be carry-over from other donors' samples.

This clone has a single count. This chain connects TRBV27 to TRBJ2-1; D is undetermined. The CDR3 is 14 residues long. With 2 bases removed from V and 10 bases from J, the gap between germline ends came to 15 bases. Germline assignment: CDR1 MNHEY and CDR2 SMNVEV (reference sequence). CDR3 in amino acids: CASSLHVTPWEQFF. The CDR3 DNA is TGTGCCAGCAGTTTACATGTGACACCTTGGGAGCAGTTCTTC.

This chain joins TRBV19 and TRBJ2-7; 7 bases fit TRBD2. Germline lookup yields CDR1 LNHDA and CDR2 SQIVND (reference sequence). This CDR3 region has 15 residues. Trimming at V came to 10 bases and at J to 4 bases, leaving 16 bases not matched to a gene. CDR3 coding DNA: TGTGCCACTAAGAGGCTAGCGGATACCTCGTACGAGCAGTACTTC. Translation gives CATKRLADTSYEQYF. Drawing the rest from reference TRBV19 and TRBJ2-7, the complete variable domain is DGGITQSPKYLFRKEGQNVTLSCEQNLNHDAMYWYRQDPGQGLRLIYYSQIVNDFQKGDIAEGYSVSREKKESFPLTVTSAQKNPTAFYLCATKRLADTSYEQYFGPGTRLTVT.

The CDR3 region has the DNA TGTGCCAGCAGCCAAGGAGGAGTTTGGGGTCCGGAAGATACGCAGTATTTT. The encoded protein is CASSQGGVWGPEDTQYF. The V gene is TRBV4-2, the J gene TRBJ2-3; D is undetermined. Germline V lookup: CDR1 LGHNA, CDR2 YNFKEQ. This CDR3 has 17 residues. Trimming took 1 base from V and 5 from J, leaving 19 bases between them.

The chain joins TRBV5-3 to TRBJ2-5, with D perhaps assigned TRBD1 or TRBD2 (5 bases each). TRBV5-3 is recorded as an ORF, its role being uncertain. The CDR3 is 15 residues long. V dropped 2 bases and J dropped 0 bases, with 11 bases sitting between them. The DNA of the CDR3 is TGTGCCAGAAGCTTCAGGGACCTCTACCAAGAGACCCAGTACTTC. Its protein product is CARSFRDLYQETQYF.

This rearrangement joins TRBV7-2 to TRBJ1-4; a weak D match, TRBD1 (5 bases). This CDR3 has 15 residues. V was shortened by 1 base and J by 8 bases, with 14 bases between the two germline ends. The germline gives CDR1 SGHTA, CDR2 FQGNSA. The CDR3 bases are TGTGCCAGCAGCTTAGTTCGGGGGATAGGAGAAAAACTGTTTTTT. Protein: CASSLVRGIGEKLFF.

CDR3 protein: CASSLIGYRNQPQHF. Here the CDR3 DNA reads TGTGCCAGCAGTTTAATCGGGTATCGCAATCAGCCCCAGCATTTT. This chain uses TRBV28 with TRBJ1-5; D remains ambiguous. Per the germline V gene, CDR1 is MDHEN and CDR2 is SYDVKM. The CDR3 extends over 15 amino acids. The V and J ends lost 2 bases and 2 bases respectively, with 10 bases between them.

This clone was seen only once. J is TRBJ2-5 and V is TRBV2; 7 bases match TRBD1. This CDR3 comprises 14 residues. Losses at the gene ends were 1 base for V and 4 bases for J; bases not matched to a gene: 3. Germline loops: CDR1 SNHLY, CDR2 FYNNEI. CDR3 loop: CASSEDRGVETQYF. The CDR3 DNA reads as TGTGCCAGCAGTGAAGACAGGGGAGTAGAGACCCAGTACTTC.

This chain connects TRBV4-1 to TRBJ2-2; TRBD2 matches at 12 bases. This CDR3 is 20 amino acids long. V shed 3 bases, J shed 5 bases, and the junction held 16 bases outside the gene matches. The germline V gene encodes CDR1 MGHRA and CDR2 YSYEKL. CDR3 sequence: CASSHPALLAGGRVTGELFF. In nucleotides, the CDR3 is TGCGCCAGCAGCCACCCAGCCCTACTAGCGGGGGGACGGGTAACCGGGGAGCTGTTTTTT.

The V call is TRBV5-1, the J call TRBJ1-4; possible D gene TRBD1, 5 bases. Germline CDR1 reads SGHRS; CDR2 reads YFSETQ. CDR3 length: 16 residues. V gave up 0 bases and J gave up 4 bases, with 13 bases separating them. In nucleotides, the CDR3 is TGCGCCAGCAGCTTGGGCACCGGGACCGGTAATGAAAAACTGTTTTTT. Amino acids: CASSLGTGTGNEKLFF. The full variable domain, with the rest looked up from reference TRBV5-1 and TRBJ1-4, is KAGVTQTPRYLIKTRGQQVTLSCSPISGHRSVSWYQQTPGQGLQFLFEYFSETQRNKGNFPGRFSGRQFSNSRSEMNVSTLELGDSALYLCASSLGTGTGNEKLFFGSGTQLSVL.

J is TRBJ1-5 and V is TRBV7-9; D unclear. This CDR3 contains 14 residues. Germline V gene data show CDR1 as SEHNR and CDR2 as FQNEAQ (reference sequence). The V gene lost 4 bases and the J gene lost 1 base, with 8 bases spanning the gap. CDR3 DNA sequence: TGTGCCAGCAGCTACGGTAGCAGCAATCAGCCCCAGCATTTT. It translates to CASSYGSSNQPQHF.

The V call is TRBV28, the J call TRBJ2-3; 11 bases are shared with TRBD2. V gave up 2 bases and J gave up 1 base; unmatched junction bases: 8. The germline V gene encodes CDR1 MDHEN and CDR2 SYDVKM. CDR3 length: 18 residues. CDR3 region: CASSLVAGGPRGTDTQYF. In DNA, the CDR3 is TGTGCCAGCAGTTTAGTAGCGGGAGGGCCCCGTGGCACAGATACGCAGTATTTT.

This rearrangement joins TRBV7-7 to TRBJ2-1; 7 positions agree with TRBD2. Looked up from germline, CDR1 is SSHAT and CDR2 is FNYEAQ (reference sequence). J was trimmed by 4 bases and V by 5 bases; bases with no gene match: 5. The CDR3 has 14 residues. The CDR3 nucleotides read TGTGCCAGCAGCCCCGGGACTAAATACAATGAGCAGTTCTTC. Its translation is CASSPGTKYNEQFF.

This clone was seen only a few times. This chain connects TRBV9 to TRBJ2-1; 11 bases are shared with TRBD2. After removal of 5 bases from V and 1 base from J, the junction contained 5 bases not matched to a gene. This CDR3 has 16 amino acids. CDR1 is SGDLS, CDR2 YYNGEE, per germline. This CDR3 is CASSFTSGGSYNEQFF. The CDR3 bases are TGTGCCAGCAGTTTTACTAGCGGGGGTTCCTACAATGAGCAGTTCTTC.

The chain recombines TRBV4-1 with TRBJ1-2; weak D call: TRBD1 (5 bases). V was shortened by 0 bases and J by 6 bases, with 17 bases between the two germline ends. The germline CDR1 and CDR2 sequences are MGHRA and YSYEKL. The length of the CDR3 is 16 residues. CDR3 in amino acids: CASSQDLGKDTHGYTF. DNA of the CDR3: TGCGCCAGCAGCCAAGATCTGGGAAAGGACACGCATGGCTACACCTTC.

The genes are TRBV19 and TRBJ1-2; 7 bases align to TRBD1. V lost 6 bases, J lost 0 bases, and 4 bases stayed unmatched. Looked up from germline, CDR1 is LNHDA and CDR2 is SQIVND (reference sequence). This CDR3 spans 14 amino acids. Here the CDR3 DNA reads TGTGCCAGTAGCCTACAGGGGTCTAACTATGGCTACACCTTC. Translation: CASSLQGSNYGYTF.

The CDR3 coding sequence is TGTGCCAGCAGCGGGTCCCTGTTCTATGGCTACACCTTC. Translating gives CASSGSLFYGYTF. The J gene is TRBJ1-2, the V gene TRBV5-6, with D uncertain. V was trimmed by 4 bases and J by 4 bases, leaving 11 bases between them. CDR3 length equals 13 residues. Looked up from germline, CDR1 is SGHDT and CDR2 is YYEEEE.

The chain joins TRBV6-5 to TRBJ1-2; weak D call: TRBD1 (6 bases). The V gene's germline CDR1 is MNHEY and CDR2 SVGAGI. CDR3 length: 14 amino acids. Trimming removed 0 bases at V and 3 bases at J, with 8 bases between. CDR3 sequence: CASSYSAGDYGYTF. The CDR3 DNA follows: TGTGCCAGCAGTTACTCGGCAGGGGACTATGGCTACACCTTC.

The chain is built from TRBV11-2 and TRBJ2-5; 7 nucleotides agree with TRBD1. J gave up 2 bases and V 5 bases, and 5 bases lay outside the gene matches. Germline V CDR1 and CDR2: SGHAT, FQNNGV. This CDR3 is 14 amino acids long. Written as DNA, the CDR3 is TGTGCCAGCAGCCTGGACAGGTTACAAGAGACCCAGTACTTC. Protein sequence: CASSLDRLQETQYF.

V usage is TRBV9 and J usage is TRBJ1-2; weak D call: TRBD1 (5 bases). Germline CDR1 SGDLS, CDR2 YYNGEE. Deletions cut 4 bases from V and 5 bases from J, with 18 bases between. The CDR3 is made up of 15 amino acids. The CDR3 region is CASSPRDPGRYGYTF. The CDR3 DNA is TGTGCCAGCAGCCCCCGGGACCCCGGGAGGTATGGCTACACCTTC.

The chain is built from TRBV27 and TRBJ2-3; no firm D call. This CDR3 comprises 13 residues. Between the trimmed V and J ends, which lost 0 bases and 3 bases, there was a span of 4 bases. Germline V gives CDR1 MNHEY, CDR2 SMNVEV (reference sequence). The CDR3 DNA reads TGTGCCAGCAGTTTATCGGAGACAGATACGCAGTATTTT. Protein: CASSLSETDTQYF.

This clone was picked up one time. The CDR3 coding sequence is TGTGCCAGCAGTTTCCTGTCAGGACAGTATAATTCACCCCTCCACTTT. Amino acids: CASSFLSGQYNSPLHF. The chain couples TRBV27 to TRBJ1-6, with D tentatively TRBD1 (6 bases). There are 16 residues in the CDR3. Trimming took 3 bases from V and 4 from J, leaving 13 bases between them. Germline CDR1 and CDR2: MNHEY and SMNVEV (reference sequence).